One sample yielded the 13 T cell receptor beta chains listed below, sequenced in a study of blood T cell repertoires in COVID-19. Some clones are missing from TCRdb's copy, which holds only in-frame ones; the method was immunoSEQ multiplex PCR. The table lists 85,000 to 90,000 clones, roughly 88% of them singletons. The source material was peripheral blood. Source of these receptors: a human donor in a cohort sampled during active COVID-19.

V usage is TRBV7-8 and J usage is TRBJ1-5; D is undetermined. Between the trimmed V and J ends, which lost 5 bases and 5 bases, there was a span of 16 bases. In germline, CDR1 is SGHVS, CDR2 FQNEAQ. This CDR3 has 15 residues. The CDR3 region is CASSPLYALDQPQHF. In DNA form, the CDR3 reads TGTGCCAGCAGCCCCCTATATGCTTTGGATCAGCCCCAGCATTTT.

This clone has just a few counts. J is TRBJ2-3 and V is TRBV19; 9 bases agree with TRBD1. Germline CDR1 reads LNHDA; CDR2 reads SQIVND (reference sequence). The CDR3 consists of 14 residues. V was pared by 6 bases and J by 1 base, with 2 bases of the junction left unmatched. CDR3 in amino acids: CASRTGGRTDTQYF. The CDR3, as DNA: TGTGCCAGTAGAACAGGGGGCCGCACAGATACGCAGTATTTT.

Concerning this clone itself: Mismatch with germline at one junction end may stem from a read error. The chain links TRBV10-1 to TRBJ2-7, with TRBD1 as a possible D gene (5 bases). Germline CDR1 is WNHNN and CDR2 is SYGVQD (reference sequence). This CDR3 comprises 10 residues. CDR3 in amino acids: CASRATVGDF. The CDR3 region has the DNA TGCGCCAGCAGGGCGACGGTAGGGGACTTC.

In this sample, this clone turned up a few times. This chain links TRBV11-2 with TRBJ1-1; weak D call: TRBD1 (6 bases). Germline V gene data show CDR1 as SGHAT and CDR2 as FQNNGV. Trimming pared 2 bases from V and 1 base from J, leaving 11 bases between. The CDR3 loop spans 15 amino acids. The CDR3 protein is CASSLYPGQNTEAFF. CDR3 DNA: TGTGCCAGCAGCTTATATCCGGGACAGAACACTGAAGCTTTCTTT.

This clone has only one observation. V usage is TRBV9 and J usage is TRBJ1-3, with TRBD1 as a possible D gene (5 bases). The CDR3 contains 17 residues. Germline assignment: CDR1 SGDLS and CDR2 YYNGEE. Trimming took off 0 bases at V and 0 bases at J, with 13 bases between the two ends. CDR3 DNA: TGTGCCAGCAGCGTAGGGGGGGGAGTCCGCTCTGGAAACACCATATATTTT. Its translation is CASSVGGGVRSGNTIYF.

The genes are TRBV7-8 and TRBJ2-5, with D uncertain. Trimming stripped 1 base from V and 5 bases from J, with 20 bases between. The CDR3 sequence is 17 residues long. Germline loops: CDR1 SGHVS, CDR2 FQNEAQ. CDR3 sequence: CASSLGDWADPIETQYF. CDR3 coding DNA: TGTGCCAGCAGCTTAGGCGATTGGGCCGACCCAATTGAGACCCAGTACTTC.

Points on this clone: The sample carries other DNA sequences with the same CDR3. The chain employs TRBV7-2 and TRBJ1-1; no clear D gene. CDR1 is SGHTA, CDR2 FQGNSA, per germline. The germline V and J ends were trimmed by 1 base and 0 bases, with 6 bases remaining between them. This CDR3 is built from 14 residues. The DNA for the CDR3 is TGTGCCAGCAGCTTAGACAGACTGAACACTGAAGCTTTCTTT. Translation: CASSLDRLNTEAFF.

The V call is TRBV6-5, the J call TRBJ2-3, with a tentative D call TRBD2 (6 bases). This CDR3 spans 12 amino acids. Germline V CDR1 and CDR2: MNHEY, SVGAGI. Trimming left V 9 bases short and J 6 bases short, with 13 bases between. The CDR3 loop reads CASQGGIDTQYF. The CDR3 DNA reads as TGTGCCAGTCAAGGCGGGATCGATACGCAGTATTTT.

This chain joins TRBV5-1 and TRBJ1-2, with D maybe TRBD1 (6 bases). V lost 3 bases and J 4 bases, leaving 13 bases between the germline ends. This CDR3 comprises 14 residues. CDR1 and CDR2 from the germline V gene are SGHRS and YFSETQ. For the CDR3, the DNA is TGCGCCAGCAGCTCCAGGGGTGGCGGCTATGGCTACACCTTC. Its translation is CASSSRGGGYGYTF.

The chain combines TRBV10-3 with TRBJ2-7; 9 bases agree with TRBD1. Germline V gene data show CDR1 as ENHRY and CDR2 as SYGVKD. Losses at the gene ends were 2 bases for V and 7 bases for J; bases not matched to a gene: 9. This CDR3 has 15 residues. The CDR3 DNA follows: TGTGCCATCAGTGAGGCCGGGACAGGGTCTAGGGAGCAGTACTTC. Its protein product is CAISEAGTGSREQYF.

This clone was recorded at least ten times. The chain couples TRBV7-3 to TRBJ2-1; D unclear. Germline CDR1 reads SGHTA; CDR2 reads FQGTGA. The CDR3 totals 13 residues. The V end lost 2 bases, the J end lost 8 bases, and 10 bases lay between the germline ends. Written as DNA, the CDR3 is TGTGCCAGCAGCTTATTTGTAGCAGATGAGCAGTTCTTC. This encodes CASSLFVADEQFF.

The CDR3 spells CASSQWGTGAGNTEAFF. The CDR3 region has the DNA TGCGCCAGCAGCCAGTGGGGGACGGGAGCAGGGAACACTGAAGCTTTCTTT. The chain links TRBV4-1 to TRBJ1-1; tentative D call: TRBD1 (5 bases). Trimming took 3 bases from V and 1 from J, leaving 18 bases between them. CDR1 is MGHRA, CDR2 YSYEKL, per germline. The CDR3 contains 17 residues.

V gene TRBV5-6 combines with J gene TRBJ2-1, with 10 positions matching TRBD2. There are 16 residues in the CDR3. From germline, CDR1 is SGHDT and CDR2 YYEEEE. Trimming took 4 bases from V and 8 from J; bases not matched to a gene: 12. CDR3 nucleotide sequence: TGTGCCAGCAGCCAGAGCTGGCTAGCGGGGGCCCATGAGCAGTTCTTC. Protein sequence: CASSQSWLAGAHEQFF.